This T cell receptor beta chain was documented in a study of graft-versus-host responses after intestinal transplantation. On the study more broadly: Each recipient received anti-thymocyte globulin induction, then tacrolimus and steroids for two to three years.

The study's findings and limits: GvH clonotypes were identified within recipient marrow, with a subset emerging first in ileum or blood.

This clone was picked up a small number of times. Responders that carried the CFSE label, roughly 200,000 of them, were plated with roughly 200,000 irradiated, violet-dye-labeled stimulator cells. After the reaction, proliferating CFSE-low CD3+CD4+ and CD3+CD8+ responders were sorted. TCRdb keeps only in-frame clones here, not all; method: immunoSEQ multiplex PCR. Here the sample spans roughly 13,000 clones, 30% to 35% being singletons. CDR1 LNHDA and CDR2 SQIVND come from the germline V gene (reference sequence). CDR3 length: 14 amino acids. V was trimmed by 4 bases and J by 8 bases, leaving 15 bases between them.

The sequence came from a human patient who received an intestinal transplant. The specimen was alloreactive CD4+ T cells from a mixed lymphocyte reaction culture, collected before intestinal transplant. As to subset: CFSE-low proliferating T cells sorted from roughly 6-day pre-transplant mixed lymphocyte reaction (GvH or HvG direction). The chain joins TRBV19 to TRBJ2-4; D gene unclear. CDR3 in amino acids: CASSNRVLDDIQYF. The CDR3 DNA follows: TGTGCCAGTAGTAACCGGGTCCTAGACGACATTCAGTACTTC.